Sequencing of this TCR beta chain was carried out in a study of T cell repertoires in cytomegalovirus infection. Study-level background: Through public TCR beta signatures, both CMV infection and matching HLA type were indicated.

A single record per CDR3 protein comes from TCRdb applying MiXCR to the reads. The sample lists over 300,000 distinct CDR3 sequences; approximately 9.5% were seen once. From germline, CDR1 is MDHEN and CDR2 SYDVKM. The CDR3 covers 19 residues. J lost 3 bases, V lost 3 bases, and 11 bases had no gene match. Study observations and caveats: The ex vivo response showed dominance by HLA-C-restricted CMV-specific TCR beta clonotypes.

This clonotype was recorded at least ten times. Its target is unknown. The clonotype was recovered from a human donor in good health (CMV status not recorded). Some clones in this sample may be carry-over from other donors' samples. The chain uses TRBV28 and TRBJ2-6, with 10 nucleotides matching TRBD1. Material for sequencing was PBMCs. The CDR3: CASSFDWDRGKGGANVLTF. DNA of the CDR3: TGTGCCAGCAGTTTTGACTGGGACAGGGGAAAAGGTGGGGCCAACGTCCTGACTTTC.